This is a list of T cell receptor beta chains from one sample in a study of graft-versus-host responses after intestinal transplantation. Using immunoSEQ multiplex PCR, the repertoire was profiled, and TCRdb retains in-frame clones only, with some absent. The sample holds 5,000 to 7,000 clones, about a fifth seen once. Sequenced here: alloreactive CD4+ T cells from a mixed lymphocyte reaction culture, sampled before transplantation. The receptors derive from a human patient who was an organ donor for intestinal transplantation. The CDR3 runs from the conserved cysteine through the conserved F or W. The D gene is left open where the match is weak. Some rows mark clone size as missing; the rest say once, few, many or name a class of expanded clone.

j_gene	d_gene	v_gene	abundance	CDR3aa	CDR3nt
TRBJ2-3	NA	TRBV7-9	medium-sized	CASSRTWTDGVTDTQYF	TGTGCCAGCAGCCGAACTTGGACAGACGGGGTCACAGATACGCAGTATTTT
TRBJ1-4	NA	TRBV30	few	CAWKPQRANEKLFF	TGTGCCTGGAAGCCCCAAAGAGCTAATGAAAAACTGTTTTTT
TRBJ1-3	TRBD1	TRBV7-9	few	CASSFGTAGNTIYF	TGTGCCAGCAGCTTCGGGACAGCTGGAAACACCATATATTTT
TRBJ1-2	NA	TRBV5-4	NA	CASSSRTGYTF	TGTGCCAGCAGCTCACGGACGGGCTACACCTTC
TRBJ1-4	NA	TRBV30	once	CAWSVSHRNERLFF	TGTGCCTGGAGTGTATCTCACCGTAATGAAAGACTGTTTTTT
TRBJ1-6	NA	TRBV4-1	NA	CASSQITGSYNSPLHF	TGCGCCAGCAGCCAGATCACAGGGTCCTATAATTCACCCCTCCACTTT
TRBJ2-1	NA	TRBV5-4	NA	CASSRGPATSSSNEQFF	TGTGCCAGCAGCCGGGGTCCGGCGACATCGAGCTCCAATGAGCAGTTCTTC
TRBJ2-7	TRBD2	TRBV11-2	NA	CASSWTSGGAEQYF	TGTGCCAGCAGCTGGACTAGCGGGGGGGCCGAGCAGTACTTC
TRBJ1-2	NA	TRBV15	NA	CATSRAKGGYTF	TGTGCCACCAGCAGAGCCAAGGGTGGCTACACCTTC
TRBJ2-7	NA	TRBV11-3	NA	CASSPRDPRAGPYEQYF	TGTGCCAGCAGCCCCCGTGACCCCAGGGCAGGGCCCTACGAGCAGTACTTC
TRBJ1-1	TRBD1	TRBV7-2	NA	CASSWDSLGTEAFF	TGTGCCAGCAGCTGGGACAGCTTAGGTACTGAAGCTTTCTTT
TRBJ1-4	NA	TRBV11-2	few	CASSLGQVQIRGEKLFF	TGTGCCAGCAGCTTAGGACAGGTTCAGATTCGAGGTGAAAAACTGTTTTTT
TRBJ2-3	NA	TRBV6-5	NA	CASSYGTTQYF	TGTGCCAGCAGTTACGGGACCACGCAGTATTTT
TRBJ1-1	NA	TRBV7-9	once	CASSLKAGVMMNTEAFF	TGTGCCAGCAGCTTAAAAGCGGGCGTTATGATGAACACTGAAGCTTTCTTT
TRBJ2-7	NA	TRBV7-2	few	CASSLFGNRNSYEQYF	TGTGCCAGCAGCCTTTTCGGAAACAGGAACTCCTACGAGCAGTACTTC
TRBJ2-7	TRBD2	TRBV7-8	few	CASSLERGSSYEQYF	TGTGCCAGCAGCTTAGAGCGGGGGAGCTCCTACGAGCAGTACTTC
TRBJ2-7	TRBD1	TRBV7-9	few	CASSYGTGVAYEQYF	TGTGCCAGCAGCTACGGGACAGGGGTCGCCTACGAGCAGTACTTC
TRBJ1-1	NA	TRBV18	medium-sized	CASSPFGGMNTEAFF	TGTGCCAGCTCACCATTCGGGGGCATGAACACTGAAGCTTTCTTT
TRBJ1-1	NA	TRBV2	few	CASSFGPEAFF	TGTGCCAGCAGTTTCGGTCCTGAAGCTTTCTTT
TRBJ1-2	NA	TRBV11-3	few	CASSLEAAPNYGYTF	TGTGCCAGCAGCTTAGAGGCAGCCCCTAACTATGGCTACACCTTC
TRBJ1-6	NA	TRBV4-1	few	CASSQITGSYNSPLHF	TGTGCCAGCAGCCAGATCACAGGGTCCTATAATTCACCCCTCCACTTT
TRBJ1-2	NA	TRBV7-6	few	CASSPGGYGYTF	TGTGCCAGCAGCCCCGGTGGCTATGGCTACACCTTC
TRBJ2-7	TRBD2	TRBV27	medium-sized	CASSPRTSGAPSYEQYF	TGTGCCAGCAGTCCACGGACTAGCGGGGCTCCCTCCTACGAGCAGTACTTC
TRBJ2-5	TRBD2	TRBV5-1	few	CASSSGGPETQYF	TGCGCCAGCAGCTCGGGGGGGCCTGAGACCCAGTACTTC
TRBJ1-6	NA	TRBV7-9	few	CARSGGGKSPLHF	TGTGCCAGGAGTGGGGGGGGAAAGTCACCCCTCCACTTT
TRBJ1-5	NA	TRBV5-1	few	CASSQDRWTVQGPQHF	TGCGCCAGCAGCCAAGACCGATGGACAGTCCAGGGGCCCCAGCATTTT
TRBJ1-6	NA	TRBV7-7	medium-sized	CASSLESRGGGDFNSPLHF	TGTGCTAGCAGCTTAGAATCCCGTGGGGGGGGAGACTTCAATTCACCCCTCCACTTT
TRBJ2-2	NA	TRBV7-4	medium-sized	CASSREETGELFF	TGTGCCAGCAGCCGAGAAGAGACCGGGGAGCTGTTTTTT
TRBJ1-2	TRBD1	TRBV7-3	few	CASSLGQGAYDGYTF	TGTGCCAGCAGCTTAGGCCAGGGGGCGTACGATGGCTACACCTTC
TRBJ2-5	NA	TRBV6-6	few	CASSYGVLETQYF	TGTGCCAGCAGTTACGGGGTATTAGAGACCCAGTACTTC
TRBJ2-3	TRBD2	TRBV29-1	NA	CSVQGASGMSTDTQYF	TGCAGCGTTCAAGGTGCTAGCGGAATGAGCACAGATACGCAGTATTTT
TRBJ2-2	TRBD1	TRBV6-5	many	CASSRLGQGGELFF	TGTGCCAGCAGTCGCCTCGGACAGGGGGGGGAGCTGTTTTTT
TRBJ2-7	NA	TRBV7-9	few	CASSLAGGGLGGVYF	TGTGCCAGCAGCCTAGCCGGGGGAGGCCTCGGGGGTGTCTACTTC
TRBJ1-5	NA	TRBV15	few	CATSRDTAAQPQHF	TGTGCCACCAGCAGAGATACTGCCGCCCAGCCCCAGCATTTT
TRBJ1-1	TRBD1	TRBV2	few	CASSLRDRGLTTEAFF	TGTGCCAGCAGTCTCCGGGACAGGGGCTTGACCACTGAAGCTTTCTTT
TRBJ1-2	TRBD1	TRBV7-9	few	CASSLLGGRVNYGYTF	TGTGCCAGCAGCTTACTAGGGGGCCGCGTTAACTATGGCTACACCTTC
TRBJ2-3	NA	TRBV7-4	few	CASSLRVGPADTQYF	TGTGCCAGCAGCTTACGGGTAGGGCCCGCAGATACGCAGTATTTT
TRBJ1-1	NA	TRBV7-2	few	CASSLEDSYTEAFF	TGTGCCAGCAGCTTAGAGGACAGCTACACTGAAGCTTTCTTT
TRBJ2-7	TRBD1	TRBV6-8	NA	CASSWFDRGPGEQYF	TGTGCCAGCAGTTGGTTCGACAGGGGGCCTGGGGAGCAGTACTTC
TRBJ1-2	NA	TRBV18	NA	CASSLQVGDGTNYGYTF	TGTGCCAGCTCACTCCAGGTGGGGGACGGCACTAACTATGGCTACACCTTC
TRBJ2-2	NA	TRBV12-2	NA	CASSSPFGNGELFF	NA
TRBJ2-7	NA	TRBV6-6	NA	CASRSTRYGSYEQYF	TGTGCCAGCAGGTCCACTAGGTACGGCTCCTACGAGCAGTACTTC
TRBJ2-7	TRBD1	TRBV7-6	once	CASSRDRAYEQYF	TGTGCCAGCAGCCGGGACAGGGCCTACGAGCAGTACTTC
TRBJ1-2	NA	TRBV5-6	few	CASSPSRVYGYTF	TGTGCCAGCAGCCCTTCAAGGGTCTATGGCTACACCTTC
TRBJ1-1	NA	TRBV14	few	CASSQDRLPTEAFF	TGTGCCAGCAGCCAAGATCGGCTACCTACTGAAGCTTTCTTT
TRBJ2-1	NA	TRBV7-9	NA	CASSYQLGHNEQFF	TGTGCCAGCAGCTACCAGCTGGGTCACAATGAGCAGTTCTTC
TRBJ2-7	NA	TRBV6-1	few	CAIKTGAYEQYF	TGTGCCATCAAGACAGGAGCCTACGAGCAGTACTTC
TRBJ2-3	NA	TRBV11-3	NA	CASSFIVAKDTQYF	TGTGCCAGCAGCTTTATAGTAGCGAAAGATACGCAGTATTTT
TRBJ1-2	NA	TRBV7-2	few	CASSSWGASNYGYTF	TGTGCCAGCAGCTCTTGGGGGGCCTCTAACTATGGCTACACCTTC
TRBJ2-7	TRBD2	TRBV4-1	NA	CASSQGRLAGSYEQYF	TGCGCCAGCAGCCAAGGGCGGCTAGCGGGGTCCTACGAGCAGTACTTC
TRBJ1-5	NA	TRBV6-8	few	CASRDTNQPQHF	TGTGCCAGCAGAGATACCAATCAGCCCCAGCATTTT
TRBJ1-5	NA	TRBV4-3	few	CASSQDAGALGAQHF	TGCGCCAGCAGCCAAGACGCCGGGGCTTTAGGGGCCCAGCATTTT
TRBJ1-5	NA	TRBV10-3	large	CAISESIEPQHF	TGTGCCATCAGTGAGTCGATAGAGCCCCAGCATTTT
TRBJ2-7	NA	TRBV4-2	NA	CASSLAGHSYEQYF	TGTGCCAGCAGCTTGGCCGGCCACTCCTACGAGCAGTACTTC
TRBJ2-7	NA	TRBV10-3	medium-sized	CAISVTGGGLDYEQYF	TGTGCCATCAGTGTAACAGGCGGGGGCCTGGACTACGAGCAGTACTTC
TRBJ2-7	NA	TRBV5-6	NA	CASSLEFGHPAYEQYF	TGCGCCAGCAGCTTGGAGTTTGGGCACCCCGCCTACGAGCAGTACTTC
TRBJ1-6	TRBD1	TRBV7-2	NA	CASSPGQGVGNSPLHF	TGTGCCAGCAGCCCTGGACAGGGGGTGGGAAATTCACCCCTCCACTTT
TRBJ2-3	TRBD2	TRBV6-1	medium-sized	CATAPTSPQDTQYF	TGTGCCACCGCACCGACTAGCCCCCAGGATACGCAGTATTTT
TRBJ2-6	NA	TRBV12-2	NA	CASRAWPSTQSRANVLTF	TGTGCAAGTCGCGCGTGGCCCTCCACACAAAGTCGGGCCAACGTCCTGACTTTC
TRBJ2-1	NA	TRBV5-7	few	CASSLLLGDYNEQFF	TGTGCCAGCAGCTTGTTGCTCGGCGACTACAATGAGCAGTTCTTC